The present T cell receptor (beta chain) was sequenced within a study of PD-1 blockade in classical Hodgkin lymphoma. Whole-study findings and limits: By C4D1, diversity of CD4+ TCRs had risen significantly, whereas that of CD8+ TCRs had not.

The V and J ends lost 4 bases and 5 bases respectively, with 14 bases between them. This CDR3 comprises 13 residues. Germline V gives CDR1 GTSNPN, CDR2 SVGIG (reference sequence). Every patient had relapsed following autologous stem cell transplantation, and cohorts differed in brentuximab vedotin exposure. Data came from immunoSEQ multiplex PCR; TCRdb stores just in-frame clones and leaves some out. Among about 20,000 clones listed, approximately 79% were seen once. Concerning this clone: What it recognizes is unknown.

The sample in question was peripheral blood mononuclear cells (PBMCs), obtained at baseline. The V call is TRBV30, the J call TRBJ2-5; D might be TRBD2 (6 bases). The sequence was obtained from a human donor with classical Hodgkin lymphoma. CDR3 loop: CAWIGGTGETQYF. DNA of the CDR3: TGTGCCTGGATTGGGGGGACGGGGGAGACCCAGTACTTC.